Listed below are T cell receptor beta chains from one sample, sequenced in a study of cytomegalovirus exposure and HLA in healthy donors. Sequencing used immunoSEQ multiplex PCR; TCRdb keeps in-frame clones, though not all of them. Among 100,000 to 130,000 clones listed, around two thirds were seen once. Sequenced: PBMCs. All receptors come from a woman in her thirties or forties in good health and CMV-seropositive. The CDR3 runs from the conserved cysteine through the conserved F or W. A D gene is named only where the DNA matches it firmly. Some rows have no size entry. The others give once, few or many, or a class for an expanded clone.

-,TRBJ2-3,13,TRBV7-3,-,CASSLANTDTQYF,TGTGCCAGCAGCTTGGCCAACACAGATACGCAGTATTTT
-,TRBJ1-5,15,TRBV6-1,-,CASSGGGHSNQPQHF,TGTGCCAGCAGTGGGGGGGGTCATAGCAATCAGCCCCAGCATTTT
-,TRBJ1-6,14,TRBV4-3,TRBD1,CASSLRQGSSPLHF,TGCGCCAGCAGCCTGCGACAGGGAAGTTCACCCCTCCACTTT
few,TRBJ2-7,16,TRBV7-2,-,CASSPRRGLVDLEQYF,TGTGCCAGCAGCCCAAGGAGGGGGCTCGTGGACCTCGAGCAGTACTTC
-,TRBJ2-6,17,TRBV11-2,-,CASSLASRVSGANVLTF,TGTGCCAGCAGCTTAGCCTCCAGGGTCTCTGGGGCCAACGTCCTGACTTTC
-,TRBJ2-5,13,TRBV10-3,TRBD2,CATWTGTMETQYF,TGTGCCACCTGGACTGGGACTATGGAGACCCAGTACTTC
few,TRBJ2-7,15,TRBV4-2,-,CASSQEGLAPHEQYF,TGTGCCAGCAGCCAAGAAGGGCTAGCGCCCCACGAGCAGTACTTC
few,TRBJ1-1,13,TRBV7-7,TRBD1,CASSLDRGTEAFF,TGTGCTAGCAGCTTAGACAGGGGCACTGAAGCTTTCTTT
-,TRBJ1-6,15,TRBV11-2,TRBD1,CASSLSGQSNSPLHF,TGTGCCAGCAGCTTATCGGGACAGTCAAATTCACCCCTCCACTTT
-,TRBJ2-2,16,TRBV6-5,TRBD1,CASSYTGVSNTGELFF,TGTGCCAGCAGTTATACAGGGGTGTCAAACACCGGGGAGCTGTTTTTT
-,TRBJ2-3,16,TRBV6-4,-,CASSTQGGAPTDTQYF,TGTGCCAGCAGCACTCAAGGGGGGGCCCCCACAGATACGCAGTATTTT
-,TRBJ1-1,15,TRBV6-1,-,CASNELGGMNTEAFF,TGTGCCAGCAACGAGCTTGGGGGGATGAACACTGAAGCTTTCTTT